The rows below give T cell receptor beta chains drawn from one sample of a study of blood T cell repertoires in COVID-19. Clones were read by immunoSEQ multiplex PCR, and TCRdb kept only the in-frame ones, dropping some. Of fewer than 150,000 clones in the sample, about 86% are singletons; the top ten hold roughly 4%. The sample taken for sequencing was peripheral blood. All receptors derive from a woman aged 40-49 years with acute or convalescent COVID-19. Both conserved end residues are part of each CDR3. The order of the fields is D gene, J gene, V gene, CDR3 protein. A D gene is named only where the DNA matches it firmly.

D gene: .; J gene: TRBJ2-3; V gene: TRBV4-3; CDR3 protein: CASSPLAASTDTQYF
D gene: .; J gene: TRBJ2-1; V gene: TRBV7-9; CDR3 protein: CASSPGLVEQFF
D gene: .; J gene: TRBJ1-1; V gene: TRBV7-9; CDR3 protein: CATLESFEAFF
D gene: TRBD1; J gene: TRBJ1-2; V gene: TRBV6-1; CDR3 protein: CASSETGGYGYTF
D gene: .; J gene: TRBJ2-3; V gene: TRBV6-5; CDR3 protein: CASSYPGHNTDTQYF
D gene: .; J gene: TRBJ1-5; V gene: TRBV24-1; CDR3 protein: CATSDPATPGNQPQHF
D gene: TRBD2; J gene: TRBJ2-7; V gene: TRBV7-8; CDR3 protein: CASSFPRTAAGGGAYEQYF
D gene: TRBD1; J gene: TRBJ1-5; V gene: TRBV4-1; CDR3 protein: CASSPGQGGHQPQHF
D gene: .; J gene: TRBJ2-2; V gene: TRBV2; CDR3 protein: CASSERGGTGELFF
D gene: TRBD2; J gene: TRBJ2-7; V gene: TRBV18; CDR3 protein: CASAGSDRGGGPYEQYF
D gene: TRBD2; J gene: TRBJ2-1; V gene: TRBV5-4; CDR3 protein: CASSLGLASGSTYNEQFF
D gene: .; J gene: TRBJ1-1; V gene: TRBV3-1/TRBV3-2; CDR3 protein: CAKRRRPRNTEAFF
D gene: .; J gene: TRBJ2-3; V gene: TRBV28; CDR3 protein: CASSRPLAANTDTQYF
D gene: .; J gene: TRBJ2-3; V gene: TRBV5-1; CDR3 protein: CASGRLGTSTDTQYF
D gene: .; J gene: TRBJ2-3; V gene: TRBV7-2; CDR3 protein: CASSSQGAVPDTQYF
D gene: TRBD2; J gene: TRBJ2-3; V gene: TRBV3-1/TRBV3-2; CDR3 protein: CASSLRLAGGTDTQYF
D gene: TRBD1; J gene: TRBJ1-1; V gene: TRBV5-1; CDR3 protein: CASSFATGANTEAFF
D gene: .; J gene: TRBJ1-2; V gene: TRBV4-3; CDR3 protein: CASSQDEDSSYYGYTF
D gene: .; J gene: TRBJ2-7; V gene: TRBV29-1; CDR3 protein: CSATGGAGYSEQYF